Shown below are 26 T cell receptor beta chains from a single sample sequenced in a study of blood T cells in healthy people across ages. Using a J-beta primer mix together with a sample-barcoded 5' primer, a second PCR was run for about 6 to 11 cycles. MiXCR, run by TCRdb on the 5' RACE reads, gives a single entry per CDR3 protein. The table records hundreds of thousands of distinct CDR3 sequences, less than 35% of them present only once. Sequenced sample: blood. The receptors come from a woman older than 75 in good health.

The chain is built from TRBV4-2 and TRBJ2-7; TRBD1 agrees at 9 bases. Germline V gene sequence: CDR1 LGHNA, CDR2 YNFKEQ. The CDR3 covers 18 residues. The V and J ends lost 0 bases and 3 bases, in that order; junction bases with no gene match: 12. CDR3 loop: CASSQDAPTTGGCYEQYF. The CDR3 region has the DNA TGTGCCAGCAGCCAAGATGCGCCTACGACAGGGGGGTGCTACGAGCAGTACTTC.

J is TRBJ1-5 and V is TRBV4-2, with 9 bases identical to TRBD1. The V gene's germline CDR1 is LGHNA and CDR2 YNFKEQ. Unmatched junction bases numbered 10, after V lost 0 bases and J lost 1 base. CDR3 size: 19 residues. The CDR3 DNA follows: TGTGCCAGCAGCCAAGATAGGGGACAGGGTGGGTTAAGCAATCAGCCCCAGCATTTT. Amino acids: CASSQDRGQGGLSNQPQHF.

The J gene is TRBJ2-2, the V gene TRBV6-5; possibly TRBD1 or TRBD2 for D (5 bases each). V was shortened by 10 bases and J by 3 bases, with 12 bases between the two germline ends. CDR3 length equals 13 residues. Germline-derived CDR1 and CDR2 are MNHEY and SVGAGI. The CDR3 DNA reads as TGTGCCACCCGAGGGACCTACACCGGGGAGCTGTTTTTT. It encodes CATRGTYTGELFF.

In its sample, this clonotype was seen a few times. This chain uses TRBV9 with TRBJ1-2; 10 nucleotides align to TRBD1. This CDR3 spans 16 amino acids. CDR1 and CDR2 (germline): SGDLS, YYNGEE. V was pared by 3 bases and J by 4 bases, with 9 bases of the junction left unmatched. CDR3 sequence (DNA): TGTGCCAGCAGCGAGGGAGGGGGACAGGGGCTCTATGGCTACACCTTC. It translates to CASSEGGGQGLYGYTF. The full variable domain, with the rest looked up from reference TRBV9 and TRBJ1-2, is DSGVTQTPKHLITATGQRVTLRCSPRSGDLSVYWYQQSLDQGLQFLIQYYNGEERAKGNILERFSAQQFPDLHSELNLSSLELGDSALYFCASSEGGGQGLYGYTFGSGTRLTVV.

Comment on this clonotype: A much larger clonotype is one base distant, so this may be a read error. The chain joins TRBV27 to TRBJ1-4; weak D call: TRBD1 (5 bases). Trimming removed 7 bases at V and 8 bases at J, with 17 bases between. The germline V gene has CDR1 MNHEY and CDR2 SMNVEV (reference sequence). This CDR3 contains 14 residues. This CDR3 reads CASNPRGYSEKLFF. In nucleotides, the CDR3 is TGTGCCAGCAACCCGAGGGGATACAGCGAAAAACTGTTTTTT.

This clonotype appeared many times. The rearrangement uses TRBV7-2 and TRBJ1-4; maybe TRBD1 (6 bases). Per germline, CDR1 SGHTA and CDR2 FQGNSA. The CDR3 sequence is 15 residues long. V was clipped by 7 bases and J by 5 bases, with 17 bases between them. The CDR3 loop reads CASTQGRSGNEKLFF. For the CDR3, the DNA is TGTGCCAGCACCCAGGGGAGAAGTGGGAATGAAAAACTGTTTTTT. Variable domain in full (rest from reference TRBV7-2 and TRBJ1-4): GAGVSQSPSNKVTEKGKDVELRCDPISGHTALYWYRQSLGQGLEFLIYFQGNSAPDKSGLPSDRFSAERTGGSVSTLTIQRTQQEDSAVYLCASTQGRSGNEKLFFGSGTQLSVL.

This clonotype came up a few times. Being one base from a much bigger clone, this may be a read error. The J gene is TRBJ2-4, the V gene TRBV12-3 or TRBV12-4, with 11 bases matching TRBD1. J was trimmed by 0 bases and V by 5 bases; bases with no gene match: 12. The CDR3 totals 19 residues. Here the CDR3 DNA reads TGTGCCAGCAGTCCACCCGGGACAGGGGGTGTCAGAGCCAAAAACATTCAGTACTTC. It is translated as CASSPPGTGGVRAKNIQYF.

The gene calls are TRBV20-1 and TRBJ2-5; D is unresolved. The J call may be wrong; the DNA end is better matched by TRBJ2-7. CDR1 and CDR2 (germline): DFQATT, SNEGSKA (reference sequence). CDR3 length: 13 residues. The CDR3 region has the DNA TGCAGTGTTCGCCTAGGGAACCAATACGAGCAGTACTTC. Translation: CSVRLGNQYEQYF.

This clonotype has at least ten counts. This rearrangement joins TRBV21-1 to TRBJ2-1. TRBV21-1 is annotated as a pseudogene. CDR3 length: 11 residues. The CDR3 spells CASSKSDEQFF. The CDR3 DNA follows: TGTGCCAGCAGCAAGTCGGACGAGCAGTTCTTC.

V and J are TRBV7-6 and TRBJ2-2; D gene unclear. V was shortened by 2 bases and J by 4 bases, with 11 bases between the two germline ends. The CDR3 runs 15 residues. CDR1 and CDR2 from the germline V gene are SGHVS and FNYEAQ. The CDR3 region has the DNA TGTGCCAGCAGCTTATACCGGATAGGCACCGGGGAGCTGTTTTTT. Translation: CASSLYRIGTGELFF.

This clonotype was seen only a few times. The genes are TRBV7-2 and TRBJ1-4, with TRBD1 matching 8 bases. The germline V gene encodes CDR1 SGHTA and CDR2 FQGNSA. The CDR3 covers 14 residues. After removal of 6 bases from V and 8 bases from J, the junction contained 8 bases not matched to a gene. In DNA, the CDR3 is TGTGCCAGCAGTGACAGGGGACGATCCGAAAAACTGTTTTTT. Translating gives CASSDRGRSEKLFF.

This clonotype came up many times. The chain combines TRBV5-5 with TRBJ2-5; possible D gene TRBD2, 6 bases. Germline CDR1 and CDR2: SGHKS and YYEKEE (reference sequence). The CDR3 is made up of 14 amino acids. The V gene lost 0 bases and the J gene lost 5 bases, with 11 bases spanning the gap. As DNA, the CDR3 is TGTGCCAGCAGCTTGGTTGGAGGAGGGGAGACCCAGTACTTC. Translation: CASSLVGGGETQYF.

There are many counts of this clonotype. This sequence joins TRBV6-1 and TRBJ2-1, with a tentative D call TRBD1 (6 bases). Trimming stripped 2 bases from V and 3 bases from J, with 11 bases between. CDR3 length equals 15 residues. The germline CDR1 and CDR2 sequences are MNHNS and SASEGT. The CDR3 DNA sequence: TGTGCCAGCAGTGAAATCCAGGGGTTCTACAATGAGCAGTTCTTC. Protein product: CASSEIQGFYNEQFF.

Turning to this clonotype: A much bigger clone sits one base away, suggesting this may be a read error. V usage is TRBV7-2 and J usage is TRBJ2-7; TRBD2 might be the D (5 bases). In germline, CDR1 is SGHTA, CDR2 FQGNSA. The length of the CDR3 is 15 residues. The V gene lost 5 bases and the J gene lost 5 bases, with 19 bases spanning the gap. CDR3 in DNA: TGTGCCAGCAGCCCCGGGATAGGGTATAGGGACGAGCAGTACTTC. It codes for CASSPGIGYRDEQYF. Using reference TRBV7-2 and TRBJ2-7 for the parts outside the CDR3, the full variable domain is GAGVSQSPSNKVTEKGKDVELRCDPISGHTALYWYRQSLGQGLEFLIYFQGNSAPDKSGLPSDRFSAERTGGSVSTLTIQRTQQEDSAVYLCASSPGIGYRDEQYFGPGTRLTVT.

This clonotype was counted a few times. A much larger clone sits a single nucleotide away, making a read error possible. The rearrangement links TRBV20-1 to TRBJ2-7, with D possibly being TRBD1 (5 bases). Germline V gives CDR1 DFQATT, CDR2 SNEGSKA (reference sequence). This CDR3 region has 15 residues. The V end lost 2 bases, the J end lost 7 bases, and 21 bases lay between the germline ends. CDR3 bases: TGCAGTGCTAGACCCCGGCAGGGCCTAAACAATGAGCAGTACTTC. Translating it yields CSARPRQGLNNEQYF.

The chain employs TRBV3-1 and TRBJ2-3; 8 positions match TRBD2. The germline gives CDR1 LGHDT, CDR2 YNNKEL (reference sequence). This CDR3 has 15 residues. V dropped 4 bases and J dropped 3; count of bases not matched to a gene: 6. The CDR3 reads CASSLGGGWTDTQYF. CDR3 bases: TGTGCCAGCAGCCTCGGCGGGGGGTGGACAGATACGCAGTATTTT.

This clonotype occurred many times. This sequence joins TRBV6-2 or TRBV6-3 and TRBJ2-6; unclear D gene. This CDR3 is built from 15 residues. Germline lookup yields CDR1 MNHEY and CDR2 SVGEGT. The V gene lost 5 bases and the J gene lost 2 bases, with 10 bases spanning the gap. The CDR3 reads CASSRDGPGANVLTF. For the CDR3, the DNA is TGTGCCAGCAGTCGCGACGGCCCTGGGGCCAACGTCCTGACTTTC.

There are many counts of this clonotype. The chain joins TRBV5-6 to TRBJ2-5; D call uncertain. CDR3 length: 13 residues. Germline loops: CDR1 SGHDT, CDR2 YYEEEE. Trimming shortened V by 3 bases and J by 3 bases, and 9 bases separated the two germline ends. The CDR3 coding sequence is TGTGCCAGCAGCTCCCCGTTTAAAGAGACCCAGTACTTC. Translation gives CASSSPFKETQYF.

This clonotype was detected many times. V is TRBV6-1 and J is TRBJ2-1; TRBD2 is a possible D gene (6 bases). V lost 6 bases and J 10 bases, leaving 19 bases between the germline ends. This CDR3 is 14 amino acids long. Germline loops: CDR1 MNHNS, CDR2 SASEGT. CDR3 DNA sequence: TGTGCCAGCAGCCGACTAGAGAATAGAAACGAGCAGTTCTTC. It translates to CASSRLENRNEQFF.

This clonotype was seen many times. This chain links TRBV2 with TRBJ2-1, with 13 nucleotides matching TRBD2. J was trimmed by 9 bases and V by 7 bases; bases with no gene match: 15. CDR1 and CDR2 (germline): SNHLY, FYNNEI. This CDR3 has 17 residues. The CDR3 spells CASKGGRTSGGLIEQFF. The CDR3 DNA follows: TGTGCCAGCAAAGGGGGAAGGACTAGCGGGGGATTAATTGAGCAGTTCTTC.

This clonotype was seen repeatedly, ten times or more. A read error is possible here, since a much larger clone lies one base away. The V call is TRBV29-1, the J call TRBJ2-7; 7 bases are a match to TRBD1. Losses at the gene ends were 1 base for V and 3 bases for J; bases not matched to a gene: 3. The CDR3 totals 13 residues. CDR1 is SQVTM and CDR2 is ANQGSEA in the germline V gene. CDR3: CSVEGAGGYEQYF. Written as DNA, the CDR3 is TGCAGCGTTGAAGGCGCAGGGGGCTACGAGCAGTACTTC.

Points on this clonotype: Being one base from a much bigger clone, this may be a read error. V gene TRBV6-2 or TRBV6-3 combines with J gene TRBJ2-3; TRBD1 matches 7 bases. Germline V gives CDR1 MNHEY, CDR2 SVGEGT. The V segment lost 2 bases and the J segment 7 bases; nucleotides outside the gene matches: 9. The CDR3 length is 15 residues. The CDR3 sequence is CASSYQGVRTNTQYF. CDR3 sequence (DNA): TGTGCCAGCAGTTACCAGGGGGTGAGGACAAATACGCAGTATTTT.

This clonotype appeared many times. This sequence joins TRBV5-1 and TRBJ2-5; D may be TRBD1 (6 bases). CDR1 is SGHRS and CDR2 is YFSETQ in the germline V gene. The CDR3 consists of 15 residues. Trimming shortened V by 4 bases and J by 3 bases, and 16 bases separated the two germline ends. Here the CDR3 reads CASSPLPNREETQYF. The CDR3 DNA reads as TGCGCCAGCAGCCCATTACCCAACAGGGAAGAGACCCAGTACTTC.

There are many counts of this clonotype. The genes are TRBV2 and TRBJ1-6; no clear D. This CDR3 has 14 amino acids. CDR1 SNHLY and CDR2 FYNNEI come from the germline V gene. V lost 6 bases and J 7 bases, leaving 13 bases between the germline ends. The CDR3 loop reads CASSVAGLNSPLHF. The DNA for the CDR3 is TGTGCCAGCAGCGTAGCCGGGTTGAATTCACCCCTCCACTTT.

A note on this clonotype: A much more abundant neighbour one base away suggests this may be a read error. This chain joins TRBV4-1 and TRBJ2-1, with 14 bases aligning to TRBD2. Germline CDR1 MGHRA, CDR2 YSYEKL. Losses at the gene ends were 4 bases for V and 9 bases for J; bases not matched to a gene: 5. This CDR3 has 15 residues. The CDR3: CASSPRLAGGPEQFF. The CDR3 bases are TGCGCCAGCAGCCCCCGACTAGCGGGGGGGCCTGAGCAGTTCTTC.

The chain carries TRBV7-2 and TRBJ2-5; tentatively, D is TRBD1 (5 bases). Germline CDR1 SGHTA, CDR2 FQGNSA. V lost 4 bases and J 2 bases, leaving 20 bases between the germline ends. This CDR3 is built from 17 residues. CDR3 residues: CASSWGPTETKQETQYF. In nucleotides, the CDR3 is TGTGCCAGCAGCTGGGGCCCCACCGAGACCAAACAAGAGACCCAGTACTTC. Filled out from reference TRBV7-2 and TRBJ2-5, the complete variable domain reads GAGVSQSPSNKVTEKGKDVELRCDPISGHTALYWYRQSLGQGLEFLIYFQGNSAPDKSGLPSDRFSAERTGGSVSTLTIQRTQQEDSAVYLCASSWGPTETKQETQYFGPGTRLLVL.